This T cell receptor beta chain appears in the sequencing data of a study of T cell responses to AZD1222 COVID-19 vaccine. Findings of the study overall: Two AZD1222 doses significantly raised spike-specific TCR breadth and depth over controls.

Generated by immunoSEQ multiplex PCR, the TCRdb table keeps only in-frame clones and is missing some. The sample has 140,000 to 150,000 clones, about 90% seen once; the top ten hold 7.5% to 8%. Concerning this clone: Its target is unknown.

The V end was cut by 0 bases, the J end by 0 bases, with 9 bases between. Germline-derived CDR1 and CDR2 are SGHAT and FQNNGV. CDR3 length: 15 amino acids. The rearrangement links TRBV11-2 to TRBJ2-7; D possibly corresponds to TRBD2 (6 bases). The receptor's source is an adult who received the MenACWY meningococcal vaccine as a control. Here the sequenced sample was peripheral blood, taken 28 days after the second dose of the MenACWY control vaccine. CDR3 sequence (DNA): TGTGCCAGCAGCTTAGAGGCCGGGAGCTCCTACGAGCAGTACTTC. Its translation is CASSLEAGSSYEQYF.